What follows are 17 T cell receptor beta chains derived from one specimen sequenced in a study of vaccination effects on CD4 cells after COVID-19. These receptors' antigens are unknown. The table came from immunoSEQ multiplex PCR; TCRdb's copy has only in-frame clones and leaves some out. The sample lists approximately 76,000 clones, 78% seen once, with about 11% in the top ten. Using viral peptide pools, the ViraFEST assay grew out antigen-specific CD4+ T cells prior to sequencing. Following a roughly 9-day culture, CD4+ T cells were purified. Nucleocapsid antibody tests were negative, and the vaccine recipients had no prior SARS-CoV-2 infection. The sequencing used CD4+ T cells from PBMCs cultured with SARS-CoV-2 spike peptides, collected before COVID-19 vaccination. The receptors were gathered from a human donor who received a COVID-19 vaccine.

This clone was observed once. V gene TRBV2 combines with J gene TRBJ1-4, with TRBD1 matching over 7 bases. The V gene end was trimmed by 8 bases and the J gene end by 10 bases; junction bases not matched to a gene: 10. The CDR3 covers 13 residues. Per the germline V gene, CDR1 is SNHLY and CDR2 is FYNNEI. CDR3 sequence (DNA): TGTGCCAGCCAACTCGGAGGGGGCGGAAAACTGTTTTTT. Protein: CASQLGGGGKLFF.

The rearrangement uses TRBV6-5 and TRBJ1-1; unclear D gene. CDR1 MNHEY and CDR2 SVGAGI come from the germline V gene. The CDR3 spans 16 residues. The V and J ends lost 3 bases and 1 base respectively, with 15 bases between them. CDR3 loop: CASSYARGGRNTEAFF. In DNA form, the CDR3 reads TGTGCCAGCAGTTATGCACGAGGAGGGCGGAACACTGAAGCTTTCTTT.

V and J are TRBV5-1 and TRBJ2-5, with a tentative D call TRBD1 (5 bases). Germline CDR1 is SGHRS and CDR2 is YFSETQ. The V end lost 0 bases, the J end lost 5 bases, and 20 bases lay between the germline ends. The CDR3 runs 17 residues. The CDR3 region is CASSLGVRVGSGETQYF. CDR3 coding DNA: TGCGCCAGCAGCTTGGGGGTCAGGGTCGGTTCGGGTGAGACCCAGTACTTC. Full variable domain (rest looked up from reference TRBV5-1 and TRBJ2-5): KAGVTQTPRYLIKTRGQQVTLSCSPISGHRSVSWYQQTPGQGLQFLFEYFSETQRNKGNFPGRFSGRQFSNSRSEMNVSTLELGDSALYLCASSLGVRVGSGETQYFGPGTRLLVL.

This clone is a singleton in its sample. CDR3 in DNA: TGTGCCAGCCCAGGATCTGCCGAGTACTTC. As protein: CASPGSAEYF. This chain connects TRBV5-8 to TRBJ2-5; D is undetermined. V lost 7 bases, J lost 12 bases, and 13 bases lay in between. This CDR3 is built from 10 residues. Looked up from germline, CDR1 is SGHTS and CDR2 is YDEGEE.

The chain couples TRBV3-1 (or the pseudogene TRBV3-2) to TRBJ1-2; weak D call: TRBD1 (6 bases). The CDR3 has 14 amino acids. Trimming removed 4 bases at V and 5 bases at J, with 14 bases between. The germline V gene encodes CDR1 LGHDT and CDR2 YNNKEL (reference sequence). As DNA, the CDR3 is TGTGCCAGCAGCCTACAGGGAGTATGGTATGGCTACACCTTC. Protein sequence: CASSLQGVWYGYTF.

This chain connects TRBV7-3 to TRBJ2-3; 9 bases fit TRBD2. J gave up 1 base and V 4 bases, and 6 bases lay outside the gene matches. The V gene's germline CDR1 is SGHTA and CDR2 FQGTGA. The CDR3 extends over 16 amino acids. CDR3 sequence: CASSYQPSGGTDTQYF. The CDR3 DNA sequence: TGTGCCAGCAGCTACCAGCCTAGCGGGGGCACAGATACGCAGTATTTT. Filled out from reference TRBV7-3 and TRBJ2-3, the complete variable domain reads GAGVSQTPSNKVTEKGKYVELRCDPISGHTALYWYRQSLGQGPEFLIYFQGTGAADDSGLPNDRFFAVRPEGSVSTLKIQRTERGDSAVYLCASSYQPSGGTDTQYFGPGTRLTVL.

The V call is TRBV19, the J call TRBJ1-3; D call uncertain. Germline lookup yields CDR1 LNHDA and CDR2 SQIVND (reference sequence). Trimming removed 4 bases from V and 0 bases from J, with 13 bases in between. The CDR3 totals 16 residues. CDR3 residues: CASSKLSGTSGNTIYF. In nucleotides, the CDR3 is TGTGCCAGTAGTAAGTTATCAGGAACCTCTGGAAACACCATATATTTT.

The gene calls are TRBV9 and TRBJ2-7; no definite D call. This CDR3 contains 11 residues. V lost 10 bases to trimming and J lost 5 bases, with 13 bases between them. Germline lookup yields CDR1 SGDLS and CDR2 YYNGEE. CDR3 nucleotides: TGTGCCGGGGTTCTTGGCCACGAGCAGTACGTC. Translating it yields CAGVLGHEQYV.

V and J are TRBV7-9 and TRBJ2-3; D might be TRBD1 (5 bases). CDR3 length equals 14 residues. Germline values: CDR1 SEHNR, CDR2 FQNEAQ (reference sequence). V dropped 4 bases and J dropped 2 bases, with 10 bases sitting between them. The CDR3 sequence is CASSSVGATDTQYF. The CDR3 DNA is TGTGCCAGCAGCTCGGTAGGGGCCACAGATACGCAGTATTTT.

The chain has TRBV12-5 and TRBJ2-6; D is uncertain. The germline V gene encodes CDR1 LGHNT and CDR2 FRNRAP. Trimming took 1 base from V and 4 from J, leaving 8 bases between them. The length of the CDR3 is 15 residues. CDR3 in amino acids: CASGLGDPGANVLTF. For the CDR3, the DNA is TGTGCTAGTGGTTTGGGGGATCCGGGGGCCAACGTCCTGACTTTC.

This clone has a single count. The V and J genes are TRBV5-6 and TRBJ1-2; possible D gene TRBD1, 5 bases. Trimming removed 5 bases from V and 4 bases from J, with 12 bases in between. Looked up from germline, CDR1 is SGHDT and CDR2 is YYEEEE. CDR3 length: 13 residues. CDR3: CASRNLGVYGYTF. The CDR3 coding sequence is TGTGCCAGCAGAAACCTGGGGGTCTATGGCTACACCTTC.

The chain carries TRBV28 and TRBJ1-2; 7 bases are shared with TRBD1. Germline V gene data show CDR1 as MDHEN and CDR2 as SYDVKM. The trim removed 7 bases at V and 8 bases at J, leaving 25 bases unmatched. This CDR3 contains 18 residues. CDR3 amino acids: CASTITGDSYTPREGYTF. The CDR3 nucleotides are TGTGCCAGCACCATTACGGGGGACAGCTATACGCCTCGGGAGGGCTACACCTTC.

The chain has TRBV15 and TRBJ2-7; no reliable D call. This CDR3 spans 13 amino acids. Trimming removed 3 bases at V and 2 bases at J, with 8 bases between. In germline, CDR1 is LNHNV, CDR2 YYDKDF (reference sequence). In DNA form, the CDR3 reads TGTGCCACCAGCAGGGGAAGGACCTACGAGCAGTACGTC. As protein: CATSRGRTYEQYV.

This clone was picked up a small number of times. The gene calls are TRBV7-9 and TRBJ1-2, with D unclear. Trimming took 7 bases from V and 7 from J, leaving 19 bases between them. The CDR3 covers 14 residues. Germline V gives CDR1 SEHNR, CDR2 FQNEAQ (reference sequence). The CDR3, as DNA: TGTGCCAGCACCCCCTCAACGACGGCGGGTGGCTACACCTTC. Translation gives CASTPSTTAGGYTF.

The rearrangement uses TRBV7-6 and TRBJ2-3, with TRBD2 as a possible D gene (5 bases). The CDR3 spans 16 residues. V was trimmed by 5 bases and J by 2 bases, leaving 17 bases between them. Germline V gives CDR1 SGHVS, CDR2 FNYEAQ. CDR3 sequence reads: CASSRRPGGATDTQYF. Written as DNA, the CDR3 is TGTGCCAGCAGCCGAAGACCAGGAGGTGCCACAGATACGCAGTATTTT.

The chain employs TRBV3-1 (or the pseudogene TRBV3-2) and TRBJ2-1; D gene ambiguous. This CDR3 is built from 12 residues. Germline values: CDR1 LGHDT, CDR2 YNNKEL (reference sequence). The V and J ends lost 4 bases and 5 bases respectively, with 6 bases between them. DNA for the CDR3: TGTGCCAGCAGCCGAACTGACAATGAGCAGTTCTTC. Amino acids: CASSRTDNEQFF.

The chain is built from TRBV7-2 and TRBJ2-5; D uncertain. CDR1 and CDR2 from the germline V gene are SGHTA and FQGNSA. This CDR3 contains 14 residues. V was clipped by 2 bases and J by 2 bases, with 9 bases between them. CDR3 nucleotides: TGTGCCAGCAGCTTATATGGTTTTCAAGAGACCCAGTACTTC. Translation gives CASSLYGFQETQYF.